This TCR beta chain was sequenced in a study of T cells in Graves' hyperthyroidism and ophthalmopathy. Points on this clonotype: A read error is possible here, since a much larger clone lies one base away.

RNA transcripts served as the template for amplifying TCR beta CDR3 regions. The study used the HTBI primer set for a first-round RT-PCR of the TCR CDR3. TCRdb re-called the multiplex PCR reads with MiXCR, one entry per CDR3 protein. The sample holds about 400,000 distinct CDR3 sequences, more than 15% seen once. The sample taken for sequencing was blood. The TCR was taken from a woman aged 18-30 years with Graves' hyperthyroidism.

CDR3 in DNA: TGTGCCAGCAGCTGGGCAGGGATTACTGAAGCTCTCTTT. The encoded protein is CASSWAGITEALF. This chain joins TRBV3-1 and TRBJ1-1; D is perhaps TRBD1 (5 bases). The CDR3 consists of 13 residues. Germline V gene data show CDR1 as LGHDT and CDR2 as YNNKEL (reference sequence).